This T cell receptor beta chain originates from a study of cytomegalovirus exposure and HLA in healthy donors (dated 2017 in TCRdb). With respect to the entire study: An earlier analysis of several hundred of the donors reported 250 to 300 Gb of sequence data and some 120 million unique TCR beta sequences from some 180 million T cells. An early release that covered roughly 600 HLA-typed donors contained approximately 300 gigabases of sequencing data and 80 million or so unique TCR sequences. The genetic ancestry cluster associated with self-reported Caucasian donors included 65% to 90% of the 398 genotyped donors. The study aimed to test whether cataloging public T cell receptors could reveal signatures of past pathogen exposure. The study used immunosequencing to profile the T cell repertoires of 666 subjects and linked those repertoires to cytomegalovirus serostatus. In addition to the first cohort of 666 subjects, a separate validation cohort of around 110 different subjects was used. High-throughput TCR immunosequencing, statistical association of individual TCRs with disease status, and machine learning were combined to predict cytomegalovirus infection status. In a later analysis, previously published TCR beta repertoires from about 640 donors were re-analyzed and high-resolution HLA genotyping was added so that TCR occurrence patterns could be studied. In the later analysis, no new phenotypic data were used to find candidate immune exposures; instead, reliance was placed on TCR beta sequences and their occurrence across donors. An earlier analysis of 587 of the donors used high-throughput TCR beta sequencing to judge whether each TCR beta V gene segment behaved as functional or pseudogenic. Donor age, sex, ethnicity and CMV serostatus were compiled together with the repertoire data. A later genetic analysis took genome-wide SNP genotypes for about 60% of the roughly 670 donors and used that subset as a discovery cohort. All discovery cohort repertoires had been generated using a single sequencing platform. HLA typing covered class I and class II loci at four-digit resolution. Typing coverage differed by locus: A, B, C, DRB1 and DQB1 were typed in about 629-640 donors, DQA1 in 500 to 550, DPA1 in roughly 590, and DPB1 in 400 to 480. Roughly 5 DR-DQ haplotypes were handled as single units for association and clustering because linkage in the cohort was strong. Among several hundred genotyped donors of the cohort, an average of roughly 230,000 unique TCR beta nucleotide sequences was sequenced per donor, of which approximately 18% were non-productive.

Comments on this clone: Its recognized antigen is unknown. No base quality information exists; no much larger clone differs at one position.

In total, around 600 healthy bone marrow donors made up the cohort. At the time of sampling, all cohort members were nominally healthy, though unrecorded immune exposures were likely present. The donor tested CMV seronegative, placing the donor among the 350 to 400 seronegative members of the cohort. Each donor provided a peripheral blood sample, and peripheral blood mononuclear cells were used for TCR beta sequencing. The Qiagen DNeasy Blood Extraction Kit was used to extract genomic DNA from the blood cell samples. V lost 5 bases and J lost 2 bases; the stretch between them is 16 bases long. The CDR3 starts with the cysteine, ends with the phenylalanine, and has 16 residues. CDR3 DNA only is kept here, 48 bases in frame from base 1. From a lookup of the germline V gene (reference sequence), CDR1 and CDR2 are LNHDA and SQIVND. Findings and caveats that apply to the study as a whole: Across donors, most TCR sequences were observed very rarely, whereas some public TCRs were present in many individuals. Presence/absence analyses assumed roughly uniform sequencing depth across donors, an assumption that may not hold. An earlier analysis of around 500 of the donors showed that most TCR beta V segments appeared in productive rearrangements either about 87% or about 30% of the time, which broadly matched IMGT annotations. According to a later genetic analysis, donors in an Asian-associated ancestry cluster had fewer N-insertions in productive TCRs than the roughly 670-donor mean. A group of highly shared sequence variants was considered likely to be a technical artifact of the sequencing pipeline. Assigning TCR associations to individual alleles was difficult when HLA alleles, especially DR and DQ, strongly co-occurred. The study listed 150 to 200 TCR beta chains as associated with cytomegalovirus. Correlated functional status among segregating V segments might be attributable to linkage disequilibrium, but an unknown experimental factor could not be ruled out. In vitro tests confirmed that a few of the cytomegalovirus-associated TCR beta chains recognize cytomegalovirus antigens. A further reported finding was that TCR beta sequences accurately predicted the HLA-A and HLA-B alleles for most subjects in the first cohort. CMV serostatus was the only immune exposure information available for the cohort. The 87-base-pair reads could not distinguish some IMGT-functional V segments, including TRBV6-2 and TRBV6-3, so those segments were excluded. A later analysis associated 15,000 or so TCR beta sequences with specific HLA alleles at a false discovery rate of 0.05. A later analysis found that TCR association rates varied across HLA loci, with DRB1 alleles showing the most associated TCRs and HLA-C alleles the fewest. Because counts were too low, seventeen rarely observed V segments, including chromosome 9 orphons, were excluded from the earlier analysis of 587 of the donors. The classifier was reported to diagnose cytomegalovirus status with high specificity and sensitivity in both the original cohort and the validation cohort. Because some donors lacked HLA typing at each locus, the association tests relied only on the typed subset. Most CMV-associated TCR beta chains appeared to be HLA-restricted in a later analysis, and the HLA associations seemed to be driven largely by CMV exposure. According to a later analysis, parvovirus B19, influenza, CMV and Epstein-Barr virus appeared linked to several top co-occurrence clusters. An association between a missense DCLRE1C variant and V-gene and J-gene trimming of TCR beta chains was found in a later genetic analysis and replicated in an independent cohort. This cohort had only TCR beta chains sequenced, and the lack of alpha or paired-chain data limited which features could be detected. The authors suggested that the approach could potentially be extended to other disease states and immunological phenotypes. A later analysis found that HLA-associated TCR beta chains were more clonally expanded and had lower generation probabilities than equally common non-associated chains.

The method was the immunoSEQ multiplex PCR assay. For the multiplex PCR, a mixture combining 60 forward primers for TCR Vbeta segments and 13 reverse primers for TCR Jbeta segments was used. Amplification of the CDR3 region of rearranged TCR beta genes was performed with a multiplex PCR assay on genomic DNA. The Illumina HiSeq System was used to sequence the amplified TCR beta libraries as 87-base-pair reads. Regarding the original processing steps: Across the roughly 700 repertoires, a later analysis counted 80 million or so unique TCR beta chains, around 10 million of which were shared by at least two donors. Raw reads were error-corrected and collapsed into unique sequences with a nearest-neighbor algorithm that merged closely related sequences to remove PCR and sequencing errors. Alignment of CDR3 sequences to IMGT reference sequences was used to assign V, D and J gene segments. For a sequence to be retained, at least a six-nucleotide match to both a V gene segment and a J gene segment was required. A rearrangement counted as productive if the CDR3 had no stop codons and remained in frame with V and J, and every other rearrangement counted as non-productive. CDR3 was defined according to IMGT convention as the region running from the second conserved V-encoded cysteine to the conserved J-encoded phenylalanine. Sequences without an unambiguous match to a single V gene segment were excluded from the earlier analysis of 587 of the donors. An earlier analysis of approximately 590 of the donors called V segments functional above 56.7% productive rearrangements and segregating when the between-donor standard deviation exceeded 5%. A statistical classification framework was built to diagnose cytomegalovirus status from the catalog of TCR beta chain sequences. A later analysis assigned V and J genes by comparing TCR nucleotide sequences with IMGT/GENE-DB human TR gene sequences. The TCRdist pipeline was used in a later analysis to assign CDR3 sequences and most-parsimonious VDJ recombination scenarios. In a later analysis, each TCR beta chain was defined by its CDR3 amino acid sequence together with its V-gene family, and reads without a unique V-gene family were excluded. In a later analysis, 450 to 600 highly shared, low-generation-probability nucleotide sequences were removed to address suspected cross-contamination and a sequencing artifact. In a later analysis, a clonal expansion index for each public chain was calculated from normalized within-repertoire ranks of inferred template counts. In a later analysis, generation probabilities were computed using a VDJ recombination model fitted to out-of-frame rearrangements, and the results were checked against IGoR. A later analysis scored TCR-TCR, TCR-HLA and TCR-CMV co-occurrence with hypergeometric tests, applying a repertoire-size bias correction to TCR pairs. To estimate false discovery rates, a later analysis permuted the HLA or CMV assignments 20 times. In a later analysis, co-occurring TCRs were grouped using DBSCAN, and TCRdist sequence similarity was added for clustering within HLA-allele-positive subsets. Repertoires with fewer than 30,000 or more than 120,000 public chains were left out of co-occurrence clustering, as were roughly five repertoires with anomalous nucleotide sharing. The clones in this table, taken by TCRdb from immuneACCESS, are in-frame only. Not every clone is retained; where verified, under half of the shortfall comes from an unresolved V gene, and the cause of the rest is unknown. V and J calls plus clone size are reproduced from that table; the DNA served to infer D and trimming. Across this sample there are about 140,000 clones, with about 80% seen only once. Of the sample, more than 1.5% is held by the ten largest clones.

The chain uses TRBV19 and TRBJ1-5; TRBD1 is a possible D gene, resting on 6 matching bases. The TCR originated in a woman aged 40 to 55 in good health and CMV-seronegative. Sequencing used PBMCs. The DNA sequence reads TGTGCCAGTAGTCCAGGGGCTGGGCTTGGCAATCAGCCCCAGCATTTT. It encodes CASSPGAGLGNQPQHF.